This T cell receptor beta chain is drawn from a study of T cell repertoires in cytomegalovirus infection. This clonotype turned up a few times. The antigen is undetermined. TCRdb re-called the reads through MiXCR, storing one row per CDR3 protein. The sample holds some 920,000 distinct CDR3 sequences, about 33% seen once. CDR3 size: 16 residues. Germline V CDR1 and CDR2: SGHTA, FQGNSA. V was shortened by 1 base and J by 3 bases, with 13 bases between the two germline ends. The sequence came from a human donor in good health (CMV status not recorded). Some clones in this sample may be carry-over from other donors' samples. Material: cultured CD8+ T cells from PBMCs, obtained from culture after CMV antigen stimulation. This chain connects TRBV7-2 to TRBJ1-3, with D possibly TRBD1 on 6 matching bases. The CDR3 DNA sequence: TGTGCCAGCAGCTTAGTGCCGGGGGCGCGTGGAAACACCATATATTTT. Amino acids: CASSLVPGARGNTIYF.